The 3 T cell receptor beta chains in this list originate from one sample, sequenced in a study of T cells in Graves' hyperthyroidism and ophthalmopathy. RNA transcripts yielded amplified TCR beta CDR3 regions. Researchers ran a first-round RT-PCR on the TCR CDR3 using the HTBI primer set. TCRdb used MiXCR to reprocess the multiplex PCR reads, holding one entry per CDR3 protein. The table records a few hundred thousand distinct CDR3 sequences, approximately 23% of them present only once. Input material: blood. The receptor source for this set is a woman aged 70 to 79 with Graves' ophthalmopathy.

The chain combines TRBV18 with TRBJ1-1, with D perhaps matching TRBD1 (6 bases). CDR1 is KGHSH, CDR2 LQKENI, per germline. V was shortened by 0 bases and J by 7 bases, with 9 bases between the two germline ends. There are 13 residues in the CDR3. In nucleotides, the CDR3 is TGTGCCAGCTCACCACCGGGGGACATTGAAGCTTTCTTT. Encoded protein: CASSPPGDIEAFF.

This clonotype was counted between two and nine times. The rearrangement joins TRBV4-3 to TRBJ1-1, with D tentatively TRBD1 (5 bases). Trimming left V 8 bases short and J 5 bases short, with 12 bases between. CDR1 and CDR2 (germline): LGHNA, YSLEER. This CDR3 region has 12 residues. The CDR3 spells CASGGPGTEAFF. The CDR3 DNA reads TGCGCCAGCGGGGGTCCGGGGACTGAAGCTTTCTTT.

This clonotype was observed a handful of times. The chain uses TRBV30 and TRBJ1-1; the D gene is possibly TRBD1 (5 bases). This CDR3 contains 11 residues. The V and J ends lost 0 bases and 12 bases respectively, with 11 bases between them. From germline, CDR1 is GTSNPN and CDR2 SVGIG (reference sequence). This chain's CDR3 is CAWSVRQWTFF. CDR3 in DNA: TGTGCCTGGAGTGTACGACAGTGGACTTTCTTT.